The 24 T cell receptor beta chains presented below share a single source sample, sequenced in a study of OX40 agonist ivuxolimab in advanced cancers. Generated by immunoSEQ multiplex PCR, the TCRdb table keeps only in-frame clones and is missing some. The table shows 45,000 to 65,000 clones, with over 75% occurring only once. Sequencing was performed on CD4+ or CD8+ T cells sorted from blood, taken in a trial of the OX40 agonist ivuxolimab. The receptors here all came from an adult with an advanced solid tumor such as melanoma, head and neck, liver or kidney cancer.

The rearrangement links TRBV18 to TRBJ1-5; 7 nucleotides match TRBD1. The J segment lost 2 bases and the V segment lost 5 bases, leaving 0 bases of the junction unmatched. The CDR3 has 13 amino acids. Looked up from germline, CDR1 is KGHSH and CDR2 is LQKENI. This chain's CDR3 is CASSGQGNQPQHF. In DNA, the CDR3 is TGTGCCAGCTCAGGACAGGGCAATCAGCCCCAGCATTTT.

CDR3 sequence reads: CASSQIRGHNEQFF. Here the CDR3 DNA reads TGTGCCAGCAGCCAGATACGTGGGCACAATGAGCAGTTCTTC. The gene calls are TRBV27 and TRBJ2-1, with D unresolved. Germline values: CDR1 MNHEY, CDR2 SMNVEV (reference sequence). This CDR3 region has 14 residues. Trimming took 6 bases from V and 5 from J, leaving 14 bases between them.

The rearrangement joins TRBV5-1 to TRBJ2-3; D tentatively reads TRBD1 or TRBD2 (5 bases each). The CDR3 runs 14 residues. Trimming removed 5 bases from V and 1 base from J, with 11 bases in between. The germline gives CDR1 SGHRS, CDR2 YFSETQ. CDR3 coding DNA: TGCGCCAGCAGACCCGGGACCGGCACAGATACGCAGTATTTT. The encoded protein is CASRPGTGTDTQYF.

This chain links TRBV29-1 with TRBJ2-3; 11 bases line up with TRBD1. The CDR3 is 16 amino acids. Trimming removed 5 bases from V and 0 bases from J; junction bases left unmatched: 7. Per the germline V gene, CDR1 is SQVTM and CDR2 is ANQGSEA. In nucleotides, the CDR3 is TGCAGCGTTAAAGGGGACAGGGGGTTTAGCACAGATACGCAGTATTTT. Translated: CSVKGDRGFSTDTQYF.

This chain connects TRBV6-1 to TRBJ1-2, with D perhaps TRBD1 (6 bases). The CDR3 length is 14 residues. With 1 base removed from V and 8 bases from J, the gap between germline ends came to 14 bases. CDR1 and CDR2 from the germline V gene are MNHNS and SASEGT. DNA of the CDR3: TGTGCCAGCAGTGAAGTGCCGGGGGCGGCCGGCTACACCTTC. Amino acid sequence: CASSEVPGAAGYTF.

The chain recombines TRBV7-9 with TRBJ1-2; D may be TRBD1 (5 bases). With 5 bases removed from V and 5 bases from J, the gap between germline ends came to 21 bases. The CDR3 runs 16 residues. Germline assignment: CDR1 SEHNR and CDR2 FQNEAQ (reference sequence). The CDR3 DNA sequence: TGTGCCAGCAGCCCCGACACGGGGAGGGGACCTTATGGCTACACCTTC. Translated, it gives CASSPDTGRGPYGYTF.

This clone showed up just a few times. The chain joins TRBV5-4 to TRBJ2-7; no definite D call. Deletions cut 0 bases from V and 6 bases from J, with 16 bases between. Looked up from germline, CDR1 is SGHNT and CDR2 is YYREEE (reference sequence). This CDR3 has 15 residues. CDR3 amino acids: CASSLDQVLSGEQYF. For the CDR3, the DNA is TGTGCCAGCAGCTTGGATCAGGTCTTGAGTGGCGAGCAGTACTTC.

This clone was seen only once. The V and J genes are TRBV7-2 and TRBJ1-4, with D perhaps matching TRBD1 (6 bases). This CDR3 comprises 17 residues. V was clipped by 2 bases and J by 3 bases, with 16 bases between them. Germline V gene lookup returns CDR1 SGHTA and CDR2 FQGNSA. The CDR3 nucleotides read TGTGCCAGCAGCTTAAGCACCAGGGGAAGACCTAATGAAAAACTGTTTTTT. Its translation: CASSLSTRGRPNEKLFF.

DNA for the CDR3: TGTGCCAGCAGTCTGACAGGAAGAGAGACCCAGTACTTC. This codes for CASSLTGRETQYF. The chain joins TRBV5-4 to TRBJ2-5, with D perhaps TRBD1 (6 bases). V was trimmed by 5 bases and J by 4 bases, leaving 12 bases between them. This CDR3 region has 13 residues. Germline CDR1 is SGHNT and CDR2 is YYREEE (reference sequence).

The CDR3 DNA is TGTGCCAGCAGACCACAGAAAACTGGCGCTGAAGCTTTCTTT. Protein sequence: CASRPQKTGAEAFF. V gene TRBV6-6 combines with J gene TRBJ1-1, with D unclear. Germline V CDR1 and CDR2: MNHNY, SVGAGI (reference sequence). Trimming removed 6 bases from V and 6 bases from J, with 17 bases in between. The CDR3 has 14 amino acids.

The chain recombines TRBV28 with TRBJ1-2; TRBD1 aligns across 9 bases. CDR1 and CDR2 (germline): MDHEN, SYDVKM. The V and J ends lost 6 bases and 5 bases, in that order; junction bases with no gene match: 7. This CDR3 has 14 residues. The chain's CDR3 is CASRKQGAKYGYTF. The CDR3 coding sequence is TGTGCCAGCAGGAAACAGGGGGCCAAATATGGCTACACCTTC.

CDR3 DNA sequence: TGTGCCAGCTCACCAGGTTCCGAGCAGTACTTC. Its translation: CASSPGSEQYF. This chain links TRBV18 with TRBJ2-7; D is ambiguous. The V gene lost 2 bases and the J gene lost 6 bases, with 5 bases spanning the gap. The CDR3 spans 11 residues. CDR1 is KGHSH and CDR2 is LQKENI in the germline V gene.

This clone is deemed medium-sized. The genes are TRBV2 and TRBJ1-4; unclear D gene. Deletions cut 6 bases from V and 6 bases from J, with 14 bases between. Germline CDR1 and CDR2: SNHLY and FYNNEI. The CDR3 contains 14 residues. This CDR3 is CASRNQQRYEKLFF. The CDR3 DNA reads as TGTGCCAGCAGAAACCAACAGCGATATGAAAAACTGTTTTTT.

Details on this clone: One end of the junction is discordant with germline, which a read error may explain. Other nucleotide sequences in the sample specify the same CDR3. The chain is built from TRBV7-6 and TRBJ2-3; either TRBD1 or TRBD2 may supply D (5 bases each). From germline, CDR1 is SGHVS and CDR2 FNYEAQ. This CDR3 is built from 16 residues. The CDR3 region is CASSLEWGWGTDTQYF. CDR3 nucleotide sequence: TGTGCCAGCAGCTTAGAATGGGGGTGGGGCACGGATACGCAGTATTTT.

The table lists this clone with a count of one. The rearrangement uses TRBV10-3 and TRBJ1-2, with a possible D match to TRBD1 (5 bases). This CDR3 is built from 15 residues. Looked up from germline, CDR1 is ENHRY and CDR2 is SYGVKD. The V gene lost 7 bases and the J gene lost 2 bases, with 17 bases spanning the gap. CDR3 nucleotides: TGTGCCATCAATTCGGGGGGGATTGAGAACTATGGCTACACCTTC. Residues: CAINSGGIENYGYTF.

The CDR3 sequence is CASSFHPGQGLMGPQHF. The CDR3 DNA reads TGTGCCAGCAGCTTCCACCCGGGACAAGGGCTCATGGGGCCCCAGCATTTT. V usage is TRBV7-3 and J usage is TRBJ1-5; the D gene is possibly TRBD1 (6 bases). The V end was cut by 3 bases, the J end by 9 bases, with 24 bases between. Looked up from germline, CDR1 is SGHTA and CDR2 is FQGTGA. The CDR3 loop spans 17 amino acids.

The chain has TRBV5-6 and TRBJ1-5; maybe TRBD1 (5 bases). Germline V gene data show CDR1 as SGHDT and CDR2 as YYEEEE. V dropped 0 bases and J dropped 5 bases, with 9 bases sitting between them. The CDR3 length is 14 residues. The CDR3 DNA follows: TGTGCCAGCAGCTTGGAGCCGGGGGATCAGCCCCAGCATTTT. It codes for CASSLEPGDQPQHF. Filled out from reference TRBV5-6 and TRBJ1-5, the complete variable domain reads DAGVTQSPTHLIKTRGQQVTLRCSPKSGHDTVSWYQQALGQGPQFIFQYYEEEERQRGNFPDRFSGHQFPNYSSELNVNALLLGDSALYLCASSLEPGDQPQHFGDGTRLSIL.

This CDR3 reads CASSASLRDRESDTQYF. Written as DNA, the CDR3 is TGTGCCAGCAGCGCTTCCCTCCGGGACAGGGAGTCAGATACGCAGTATTTT. This chain joins TRBV9 and TRBJ2-3, with TRBD1 matching 9 bases. The CDR3 contains 17 residues. From germline, CDR1 is SGDLS and CDR2 YYNGEE. With 3 bases clipped from V and 4 bases from J, the junction kept 12 bases outside the gene matches.

The chain uses TRBV28 and TRBJ2-7, with D perhaps matching TRBD1 (8 bases). The V and J ends lost 2 bases and 4 bases respectively, with 21 bases between them. This CDR3 region has 17 residues. From germline, CDR1 is MDHEN and CDR2 SYDVKM. The DNA for the CDR3 is TGTGCCAGCAGTTTAGGACAGGGAGGGAGTTTCCCGTACGAGCAGTACTTC. It is translated as CASSLGQGGSFPYEQYF.

CDR3 loop: CASSQEIKASGNTIYF. The CDR3 coding sequence is TGTGCCAGCAGCCAAGAAATTAAGGCCTCTGGAAACACCATATATTTT. This sequence joins TRBV14 and TRBJ1-3; D uncertain. Trimming pared 0 bases from V and 0 bases from J, leaving 9 bases between. This CDR3 has 16 amino acids. Germline CDR1 is SGHDN and CDR2 is FVKESK.

The sample holds a few counts of this clone. This chain links TRBV19 with TRBJ1-2, with a possible D match to TRBD1 (6 bases). The CDR3 contains 15 residues. Germline V gives CDR1 LNHDA, CDR2 SQIVND (reference sequence). The V end lost 4 bases, the J end lost 0 bases, and 12 bases lay between the germline ends. CDR3 sequence (DNA): TGTGCCAGTAGTACGACCGGGACATCTAACTATGGCTACACCTTC. Translation: CASSTTGTSNYGYTF.

The chain joins TRBV9 to TRBJ1-2; a weak D match, TRBD1 (6 bases). The CDR3 spans 15 residues. V was trimmed by 3 bases and J by 1 base, leaving 13 bases between them. Germline CDR1 reads SGDLS; CDR2 reads YYNGEE. The chain's CDR3 is CASSANQGLNYGYTF. CDR3 DNA: TGTGCCAGCAGCGCTAATCAGGGGCTTAACTATGGCTACACCTTC. Together with reference TRBV9 and TRBJ1-2, the CDR3 gives the full variable domain: DSGVTQTPKHLITATGQRVTLRCSPRSGDLSVYWYQQSLDQGLQFLIQYYNGEERAKGNILERFSAQQFPDLHSELNLSSLELGDSALYFCASSANQGLNYGYTFGSGTRLTVV.

As regards this clone: Distinct nucleotide sequences in the sample also encode this CDR3. Here the CDR3 reads CASSQGRGETQYF. In nucleotides, the CDR3 is TGTGCCAGCAGCCAGGGTCGTGGCGAGACCCAGTACTTC. The chain uses TRBV14 and TRBJ2-5, with D hard to call. The CDR3 length is 13 residues. The ends were cut back, 3 bases at V and 5 bases at J, with 10 bases in the middle. Germline V lookup: CDR1 SGHDN, CDR2 FVKESK. Variable domain in full (rest from reference TRBV14 and TRBJ2-5): EAGVTQFPSHSVIEKGQTVTLRCDPISGHDNLYWYRRVMGKEIKFLLHFVKESKQDESGMPNNRFLAERTGGTYSTLKVQPAELEDSGVYFCASSQGRGETQYFGPGTRLLVL.

In this sample, this clone turned up a few times. The chain recombines TRBV19 with TRBJ2-5; D remains unclear. Germline CDR1 reads LNHDA; CDR2 reads SQIVND (reference sequence). Trimming removed 6 bases at V and 4 bases at J, with 12 bases between. The CDR3 has 13 amino acids. CDR3 region: CASSGSTAETQYF. CDR3 DNA: TGTGCCAGTAGCGGTAGTACTGCAGAGACCCAGTACTTC.